These 20 T cell receptor beta chains were all obtained from the same sample, sequenced in a study of shared clonotypes between healthy human individuals. Only in-frame clones appear in the TCRdb table, and some are missing; sequencing was by immunoSEQ multiplex PCR. The sample consists of about 2.5 million clones, 92% of them appearing once. What was sequenced was naive CD4+ T cells from PBMCs. Sample subset: CD45RA+ positively selected. These receptors were obtained from a man between 18 and 29 years old in good health. Some clones in this sample may be carry-over from other donors' samples.

V gene TRBV7-8 combines with J gene TRBJ2-3, with D perhaps TRBD1 or TRBD2 (5 bases each). This CDR3 region has 16 residues. The germline gives CDR1 SGHVS, CDR2 FQNEAQ. Trimming stripped 1 base from V and 4 bases from J, with 15 bases between. CDR3 in amino acids: CASSLVPPVGADTQYF. The CDR3 DNA follows: TGTGCCAGCAGCTTAGTTCCCCCGGTGGGGGCAGATACGCAGTATTTT. Full variable domain (missing parts from reference TRBV7-8 and TRBJ2-3): GAGVSQSPRYKVAKRGQDVALRCDPISGHVSLFWYQQALGQGPEFLTYFQNEAQLDKSGLPSDRFFAERPEGSVSTLKIQRTQQEDSAVYLCASSLVPPVGADTQYFGPGTRLTVL.

Details on this clone: The germline gene is not matched at one end of the junction; a read error may be the cause. The chain has TRBV6-5 and TRBJ2-1, with 7 nucleotides matching TRBD1. Germline V gives CDR1 MNHEY, CDR2 SVGAGI. This CDR3 comprises 15 residues. DNA for the CDR3: TGTGCCAGCACCACCACACGGGACAGTCCCATCTCATGGGTCTTC. Amino acids: CASTTTRDSPISWVF.

The chain combines TRBV28 with TRBJ2-7, with TRBD2 identical over 13 bases. Trimming took 4 bases from V and 8 from J; bases not matched to a gene: 11. This CDR3 spans 16 amino acids. Germline values: CDR1 MDHEN, CDR2 SYDVKM. The CDR3 loop is CASSSPAGLAGEKQYF. The DNA for the CDR3 is TGTGCCAGCAGTTCCCCGGCTGGACTAGCGGGAGAGAAGCAGTACTTC. Variable domain in full (rest from reference TRBV28 and TRBJ2-7): DVKVTQSSRYLVKRTGEKVFLECVQDMDHENMFWYRQDPGLGLRLIYFSYDVKMKEKGDIPEGYSVSREKKERFSLILESASTNQTSMYLCASSSPAGLAGEKQYFGPGTRLTVT.

The chain combines TRBV30 with TRBJ2-3; 9 bases align to TRBD2. This CDR3 has 15 amino acids. Unmatched junction bases numbered 7, after V lost 2 bases and J lost 4 bases. Germline V CDR1 and CDR2: GTSNPN, SVGIG (reference sequence). The CDR3 protein is CAWSRAGGTADTQYF. The CDR3 bases are TGTGCCTGGAGTCGGGCGGGAGGGACCGCAGATACGCAGTATTTT.

This clone was seen once. The rearrangement joins TRBV10-3 to TRBJ2-5; 12 bases are a match to TRBD2. J was trimmed by 5 bases and V by 8 bases; bases with no gene match: 9. CDR3 length equals 15 residues. From germline, CDR1 is ENHRY and CDR2 SYGVKD. The CDR3 DNA follows: TGTGCCATCGGCCGGCTAGCGGGAGGGCAGGAGACCCAGTACTTC. Translating gives CAIGRLAGGQETQYF.

A single count supports this clone. Within the sample, other DNA sequences also encode this same CDR3. J is TRBJ1-2 and V is TRBV28; TRBD1 is a possible D gene (5 bases). Per the germline V gene, CDR1 is MDHEN and CDR2 is SYDVKM. The V and J ends lost 3 bases and 4 bases respectively, with 9 bases between them. The CDR3 length is 13 residues. The CDR3 DNA is TGTGCCAGCAGTTTGGGGACCCTCTATGGCTACACCTTC. This encodes CASSLGTLYGYTF.

The V gene is TRBV2, the J gene TRBJ1-3; D perhaps matches TRBD1 (5 bases). Germline CDR1 SNHLY, CDR2 FYNNEI. The CDR3 length is 16 residues. The V gene lost 4 bases and the J gene lost 0 bases, with 13 bases spanning the gap. In DNA, the CDR3 is TGTGCCAGCAGTGTGCGGGGACGGTACTCTGGAAACACCATATATTTT. This codes for CASSVRGRYSGNTIYF.

Only one count was recorded for this clone. V is TRBV5-1 and J is TRBJ2-3; perhaps TRBD1 as D (5 bases). Germline V gives CDR1 SGHRS, CDR2 YFSETQ. Trimming stripped 0 bases from V and 3 bases from J, with 20 bases between. The CDR3 totals 18 residues. The CDR3 sequence: CASSLVGVRARSTDTQYF. The CDR3 DNA reads TGCGCCAGCAGCTTGGTAGGGGTCCGGGCCAGGTCGACAGATACGCAGTATTTT.

The rearrangement links TRBV4-3 to TRBJ2-1, with 10 positions matching TRBD2. The CDR3 contains 16 residues. After removal of 2 bases from V and 8 bases from J, the junction contained 9 bases not matched to a gene. The germline gives CDR1 LGHNA, CDR2 YSLEER. CDR3 DNA: TGCGCCAGCAGCCAACCCTGGACTAGCGGAGGCCATGAGCAGTTCTTC. Translated, it gives CASSQPWTSGGHEQFF.

V gene TRBV2 combines with J gene TRBJ2-3; either TRBD1 or TRBD2 may fit D (6 bases each). The CDR3 extends over 12 amino acids. From germline, CDR1 is SNHLY and CDR2 FYNNEI. The ends were cut back, 11 bases at V and 3 bases at J, with 12 bases in the middle. CDR3 in DNA: TGTGCCGGAGGGACATTTACAGATACGCAGTATTTT. It translates to CAGGTFTDTQYF. Using reference TRBV2 and TRBJ2-3 for the parts outside the CDR3, the full variable domain is EPEVTQTPSHQVTQMGQEVILRCVPISNHLYFYWYRQILGQKVEFLVSFYNNEISEKSEIFDDQFSVERPDGSNFTLKIRSTKLEDSAMYFCAGGTFTDTQYFGPGTRLTVL.

The chain recombines TRBV28 with TRBJ1-1; perhaps TRBD1 as D (6 bases). This CDR3 is 13 amino acids long. Germline values: CDR1 MDHEN, CDR2 SYDVKM. V lost 1 base, J lost 11 bases, and 14 bases lay in between. Here the CDR3 reads CASSLSGGGSAFF. CDR3 in DNA: TGTGCCAGCAGTTTATCGGGGGGCGGGAGCGCTTTCTTT.

This clone was detected only a few times. The V and J genes are TRBV28 and TRBJ1-5; 8 bases are shared with TRBD1. CDR1 MDHEN and CDR2 SYDVKM come from the germline V gene. V dropped 3 bases and J dropped 4; count of bases not matched to a gene: 5. The CDR3 loop spans 15 amino acids. CDR3 nucleotide sequence: TGTGCCAGCAGTTTCCGGGACAGGAAGAATCAGCCCCAGCATTTT. Translated: CASSFRDRKNQPQHF.

The gene calls are TRBV14 and TRBJ1-3; D gene uncertain. Deletions cut 0 bases from V and 0 bases from J, with 12 bases between. The CDR3 loop spans 17 amino acids. The germline gives CDR1 SGHDN, CDR2 FVKESK. The DNA for the CDR3 is TGTGCCAGCAGCCAAGAAGAGAGACAATTCTCTGGAAACACCATATATTTT. As protein: CASSQEERQFSGNTIYF.

V gene TRBV19 combines with J gene TRBJ2-7, with TRBD2 identical over 8 bases. The CDR3 runs 15 residues. Germline V gives CDR1 LNHDA, CDR2 SQIVND (reference sequence). V shed 7 bases and J 2 bases; nucleotides not matched to a gene: 10. In DNA, the CDR3 is TGTGCCAGTACCCGTCGGGGGGGATCAACCTACGAGCAGTACTTC. This gives the protein CASTRRGGSTYEQYF.

This chain joins TRBV7-9 and TRBJ1-1, with 7 bases matching TRBD1. Per the germline V gene, CDR1 is SEHNR and CDR2 is FQNEAQ (reference sequence). The CDR3 loop spans 14 amino acids. V shed 7 bases and J 3 bases; nucleotides not matched to a gene: 8. The DNA of the CDR3 is TGTGCCAGCATCCGACAGGGTAGGGACACTGAAGCTTTCTTT. It translates to CASIRQGRDTEAFF.

Remarks on this clone: The identical CDR3 is also encoded by other nucleotide sequences in the sample. The chain employs TRBV18 and TRBJ2-2; unclear D gene. CDR1 is KGHSH and CDR2 is LQKENI in the germline V gene. This CDR3 comprises 15 residues. Trimming took off 3 bases at V and 1 base at J, with 9 bases between the two ends. CDR3 protein: CASSPRRGNTGELFF. DNA of the CDR3: TGTGCCAGCTCACCTCGACGCGGGAACACCGGGGAGCTGTTTTTT.

V usage is TRBV11-2 and J usage is TRBJ1-1, with 8 bases identical to TRBD1. Germline lookup yields CDR1 SGHAT and CDR2 FQNNGV. The CDR3 spans 14 residues. Trimming took 7 bases from V and 4 from J; bases not matched to a gene: 8. DNA of the CDR3: TGTGCCAGCACCACAACAGGGGGAAGCACTGAAGCTTTCTTT. This gives the protein CASTTTGGSTEAFF. Supplemented by reference TRBV11-2 and TRBJ1-1, the full variable domain reads EAGVAQSPRYKIIEKRQSVAFWCNPISGHATLYWYQQILGQGPKLLIQFQNNGVVDDSQLPKDRFSAERLKGVDSTLKIQPAKLEDSAVYLCASTTTGGSTEAFFGQGTRLTVV.

This sequence joins TRBV27 and TRBJ2-5; no firm D call. The DNA end is more similar to TRBJ2-7, so the J call may be wrong. Germline V gives CDR1 MNHEY, CDR2 SMNVEV (reference sequence). There are 15 residues in the CDR3. The CDR3 sequence: CASTPLGATSYEQYF. CDR3 nucleotides: TGTGCCAGCACCCCCCTGGGCGCAACCTCCTACGAGCAGTACTTC.

Concerning this clone itself: A much larger clone lies one base from this, so it may be a read error. V is TRBV5-1 and J is TRBJ1-1, with D tentatively TRBD1 (5 bases). V was clipped by 0 bases and J by 3 bases, with 6 bases between them. CDR1 is SGHRS, CDR2 YFSETQ, per germline. The CDR3 has 13 amino acids. The CDR3 is CASSLDRHTEAFF. In DNA, the CDR3 is TGCGCCAGCAGCTTGGACAGGCACACTGAAGCTTTCTTT.

The J gene is TRBJ2-3, the V gene TRBV9, with 9 bases aligning to TRBD1. This CDR3 is built from 15 residues. The V segment lost 3 bases and the J segment 5 bases; nucleotides outside the gene matches: 7. CDR1 and CDR2 (germline): SGDLS, YYNGEE. CDR3 bases: TGTGCCAGCAGCGCGCAACAGGGGGCGGTAGATACGCAGTATTTT. Its translation is CASSAQQGAVDTQYF.